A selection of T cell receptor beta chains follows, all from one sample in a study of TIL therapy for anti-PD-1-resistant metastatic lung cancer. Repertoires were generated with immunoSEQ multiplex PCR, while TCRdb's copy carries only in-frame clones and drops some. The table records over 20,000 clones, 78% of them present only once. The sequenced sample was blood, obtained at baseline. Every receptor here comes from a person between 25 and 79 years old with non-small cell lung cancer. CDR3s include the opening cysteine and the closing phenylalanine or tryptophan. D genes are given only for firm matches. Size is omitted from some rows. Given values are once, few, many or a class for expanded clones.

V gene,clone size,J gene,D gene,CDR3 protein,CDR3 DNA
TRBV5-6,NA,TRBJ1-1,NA,CASSLWTGGPEAFF,TGTGCCAGCAGCTTGTGGACGGGGGGCCCTGAAGCTTTCTTT
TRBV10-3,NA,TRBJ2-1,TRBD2,CAISESIAGLPLDEQFF,TGTGCCATCAGTGAGTCGATAGCGGGGCTCCCTCTCGATGAGCAGTTCTTC
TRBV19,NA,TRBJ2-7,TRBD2,CASSPSSGGSYEQYF,TGTGCCAGTAGCCCTAGTAGCGGGGGGTCCTACGAGCAGTACTTC
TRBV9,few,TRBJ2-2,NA,CASGQPPNTGELFF,TGTGCCAGCGGACAGCCCCCGAACACCGGGGAGCTGTTTTTT
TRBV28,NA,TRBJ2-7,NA,CASSFGGPYEQYF,TGTGCCAGCAGTTTCGGCGGACCCTACGAGCAGTACTTC
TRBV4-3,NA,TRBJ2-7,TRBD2,CASSREGRAEQYF,TGCGCCAGCAGTAGGGAAGGGAGGGCCGAGCAGTACTTC
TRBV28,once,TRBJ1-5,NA,CASSLRPVNQPQHF,TGTGCCAGCAGTTTACGGCCAGTCAATCAGCCCCAGCATTTT
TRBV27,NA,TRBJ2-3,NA,CASTSVVGTGSTDTQYF,TGTGCCAGCACATCAGTGGTTGGGACGGGGAGCACAGATACGCAGTATTTT
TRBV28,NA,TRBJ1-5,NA,CATYERQPNQPQHF,TGTGCCACCTATGAGAGGCAGCCCAATCAGCCCCAGCATTTT
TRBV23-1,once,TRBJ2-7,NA,CASTKWIPSRGSSYEQYF,TGCGCCAGCACTAAATGGATCCCCTCGCGGGGAAGCTCCTACGAGCAGTACTTC
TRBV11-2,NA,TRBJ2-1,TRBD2,CASSPAAGVANEQFF,TGTGCCAGCAGCCCCGCAGCGGGAGTTGCGAATGAGCAGTTCTTC
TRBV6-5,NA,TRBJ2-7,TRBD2,CASSTGGETGEQYF,TGTGCCAGCAGCACCGGGGGGGAAACGGGCGAGCAGTACTTC
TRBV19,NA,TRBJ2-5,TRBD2,CASSTTGTSVISQYF,TGTGCCAGTAGTACAACCGGGACTAGCGTCATCAGTCAGTACTTC
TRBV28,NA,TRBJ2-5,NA,CASSWYSEETQYF,TGTGCCAGCAGTTGGTACAGCGAAGAGACCCAGTACTTC
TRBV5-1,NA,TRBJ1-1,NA,CASRRGGGPEAFF,TGCGCCAGCCGGCGGGGGGGCGGCCCTGAAGCTTTCTTT
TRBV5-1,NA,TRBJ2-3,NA,CASSPRQVADTQYF,TGCGCCAGCAGCCCCAGACAGGTTGCAGATACGCAGTATTTT
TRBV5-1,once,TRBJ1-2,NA,CASSLASGEGYTF,TGCGCCAGCAGCTTGGCCTCGGGGGAAGGCTACACCTTC
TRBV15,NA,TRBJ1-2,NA,CATSRSPTGPYGYTF,TGTGCCACCAGCAGATCCCCGACAGGCCCCTATGGCTACACCTTC
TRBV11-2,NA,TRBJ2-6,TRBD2,CASSLAGRAGANVLTF,TGTGCCAGCAGCTTGGCCGGGAGGGCTGGGGCCAACGTCCTGACTTTC
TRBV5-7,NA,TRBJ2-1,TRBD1,CASSPWTGAEQFF,TGTGCCAGCAGCCCGTGGACAGGGGCTGAGCAGTTCTTC
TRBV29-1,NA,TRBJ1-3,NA,CSVSLGNTIYF,TGCAGCGTTTCGTTAGGAAACACCATATATTTT
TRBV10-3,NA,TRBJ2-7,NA,CAISNSVDEQYF,TGTGCCATCAGCAACTCGGTGGACGAGCAGTACTTC
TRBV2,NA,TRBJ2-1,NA,CASSETPRNEQFF,TGTGCCAGCAGTGAAACTCCACGGAATGAGCAGTTCTTC
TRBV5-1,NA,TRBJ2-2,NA,CASSFRTATLTGELFF,TGCGCCAGCAGCTTTAGGACAGCAACCCTCACCGGGGAGCTGTTTTTT
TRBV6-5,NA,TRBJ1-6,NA,CASREVSYNSPLHF,TGTGCCAGCAGGGAAGTCTCCTATAATTCACCCCTCCACTTT